This TCR beta chain was identified in a study of technical replicates of blood from a few donors. Germline CDR1 reads SGHTA; CDR2 reads FQGTGA. V shed 5 bases, J shed 3 bases, and the junction held 12 bases outside the gene matches. The length of the CDR3 is 17 residues. Assay: immunoSEQ multiplex PCR; the TCRdb copy retains only in-frame clones and omits some. The profile shows 15,000 or so clones, more than 75% of them singletons. The rearrangement links TRBV7-3 to TRBJ2-3; 9 positions agree with TRBD2. This receptor was taken from a human donor in good health. Input material: PBMCs. CDR3 coding DNA: TGTGCCAGCAGCCCCGGTCGAGGACTAGCGAAAACAGATACGCAGTATTTT. It translates to CASSPGRGLAKTDTQYF.